The 31 T cell receptor beta chains given below trace back to one sample, sequenced in a study of T cell responses to AZD1222 COVID-19 vaccine. The method was immunoSEQ multiplex PCR; TCRdb's version includes in-frame clones alone and lacks a portion of them. The data show some 150,000 clones, with about 90% seen just once and approximately 5% held by the top ten. The sample was peripheral blood, taken on day 0 of AZD1222 vaccination. The receptor source for this set is an adult in good health.

This clone has only one observation. The chain carries TRBV7-2 and TRBJ2-5, with a possible D match to TRBD1 (6 bases). The ends were cut back, 5 bases at V and 5 bases at J, with 15 bases in the middle. This CDR3 has 14 residues. Germline values: CDR1 SGHTA, CDR2 FQGNSA. The CDR3: CASSIQGDRETQYF. CDR3 bases: TGTGCCAGCAGCATACAGGGTGATAGGGAGACCCAGTACTTC.

V gene TRBV27 combines with J gene TRBJ1-5; D remains ambiguous. V was trimmed by 6 bases and J by 3 bases, leaving 9 bases between them. Germline V gives CDR1 MNHEY, CDR2 SMNVEV (reference sequence). CDR3 length: 13 residues. CDR3 protein: CASRLSINQPQHF. As DNA, the CDR3 is TGTGCCAGCAGACTGTCCATCAATCAGCCCCAGCATTTT.

CDR3 bases: TGTGCCAGCAGTGAAGCGCGTCCGGGGGGGGAGAATTCACCCCTCCACTTT. Amino acid sequence: CASSEARPGGENSPLHF. The genes are TRBV2 and TRBJ1-6; the D gene is possibly TRBD1 (5 bases). The CDR3 spans 17 residues. Between the trimmed V and J ends, which lost 0 bases and 7 bases, there was a span of 16 bases. Germline lookup yields CDR1 SNHLY and CDR2 FYNNEI.

A note on this clone: Sequence at one end of the junction differs from germline and may be a read error. The rearrangement links TRBV19 to TRBJ1-1; D is possibly TRBD1 (5 bases). The CDR3 is 14 residues long. The V gene's germline CDR1 is LNHDA and CDR2 SQIVND (reference sequence). The CDR3 protein is CASSLDRQNTEAFF. CDR3 coding DNA: TGTGCCAGTAGTTTAGACAGACAGAACACTGAAGCTTTCTTT.

The chain uses TRBV28 and TRBJ1-5; TRBD1 aligns across 7 bases. The CDR3 totals 16 residues. Germline loops: CDR1 MDHEN, CDR2 SYDVKM. The V and J ends lost 6 bases and 6 bases, in that order; junction bases with no gene match: 14. The CDR3 bases are TGTGCCAGCAGCCTAGGTGGCCCAGGGGGACTTCAGCCCCAGCATTTT. Protein product: CASSLGGPGGLQPQHF.

The chain combines TRBV7-9 with TRBJ2-5; 7 positions match TRBD1. Germline trimming cut 6 bases from V and 3 bases from J; bases unmatched to any gene: 4. The length of the CDR3 is 13 residues. Germline V gene lookup returns CDR1 SEHNR and CDR2 FQNEAQ (reference sequence). The CDR3 coding sequence is TGTGCCAGCAGTCCTGGACAGGAAGAGACCCAGTACTTC. Translating it yields CASSPGQEETQYF.

The rearrangement links TRBV28 to TRBJ1-2, with D hard to call. With 2 bases removed from V and 4 bases from J, the gap between germline ends came to 11 bases. Germline lookup yields CDR1 MDHEN and CDR2 SYDVKM. The CDR3 runs to 14 residues. DNA for the CDR3: TGTGCCAGCAGTTTAGCGGCTTCGGGCTATGGCTACACCTTC. Its protein is CASSLAASGYGYTF.

V is TRBV9 and J is TRBJ2-3, with D tentatively TRBD1 or TRBD2 (5 bases each). Germline V gene data show CDR1 as SGDLS and CDR2 as YYNGEE. The CDR3 has 15 amino acids. Trimming stripped 4 bases from V and 4 bases from J, with 16 bases between. CDR3 region: CASSPSAGDADTQYF. For the CDR3, the DNA is TGTGCCAGCAGCCCTTCCGCTGGGGACGCAGATACGCAGTATTTT.

In its sample, this clone was seen once. This chain joins TRBV28 and TRBJ2-1, with 10 bases matching TRBD2. CDR3 length: 17 amino acids. Trimming at V came to 3 bases and at J to 2 bases, leaving 7 bases not matched to a gene. Per germline, CDR1 MDHEN and CDR2 SYDVKM. CDR3 nucleotides: TGTGCCAGCAGTTTCCCTAGCGGGAGAATAACCTACAATGAGCAGTTCTTC. Residues: CASSFPSGRITYNEQFF. Full variable domain (outside the CDR3, taken from reference TRBV28 and TRBJ2-1): DVKVTQSSRYLVKRTGEKVFLECVQDMDHENMFWYRQDPGLGLRLIYFSYDVKMKEKGDIPEGYSVSREKKERFSLILESASTNQTSMYLCASSFPSGRITYNEQFFGPGTRLTVL.

The rearrangement uses TRBV7-3 and TRBJ2-5; TRBD2 aligns across 11 bases. The V gene's germline CDR1 is SGHTA and CDR2 FQGTGA. The J segment lost 5 bases and the V segment lost 3 bases, leaving 5 bases of the junction unmatched. The CDR3 totals 15 residues. The CDR3 DNA sequence: TGTGCCAGCAGCTTGACTAGCGGGACGGGGGAGACCCAGTACTTC. Its protein product is CASSLTSGTGETQYF.

This sequence joins TRBV14 and TRBJ1-2, with D maybe TRBD1 (5 bases). This CDR3 comprises 17 residues. Germline V gene data show CDR1 as SGHDN and CDR2 as FVKESK. With 3 bases removed from V and 7 bases from J, the gap between germline ends came to 24 bases. The chain's CDR3 is CASSHEESRREGRGYTF. The CDR3 DNA sequence: TGTGCCAGCAGCCACGAAGAATCCCGGCGAGAGGGACGTGGCTACACCTTC.

The CDR3 reads CASHPERWRPNTGELFF. The DNA for the CDR3 is TGTGCCAGTCATCCCGAGCGGTGGAGACCGAACACCGGGGAGCTGTTTTTT. The V and J genes are TRBV19 and TRBJ2-2; perhaps TRBD2 as D (5 bases). This CDR3 has 17 residues. The V end was cut by 8 bases, the J end by 0 bases, with 19 bases between. Germline V gene sequence: CDR1 LNHDA, CDR2 SQIVND (reference sequence).

The chain carries TRBV6-6 and TRBJ2-7, with 13 bases identical to TRBD2. Germline trimming cut 4 bases from V and 6 bases from J; bases unmatched to any gene: 9. This CDR3 has 16 residues. The germline gives CDR1 MNHNY, CDR2 SVGAGI (reference sequence). The CDR3 DNA follows: TGTGCCAGCAGTTCAACCACCGGACTAGCGGGAGTCGAGCAGTACTTC. Protein: CASSSTTGLAGVEQYF.

The V and J genes are TRBV7-3 and TRBJ2-3; 9 bases are shared with TRBD1. Per germline, CDR1 SGHTA and CDR2 FQGTGA. The CDR3 has 14 residues. The junction had 6 bases not matched to a gene; V was cut back by 5 bases and J by 6 bases. In DNA form, the CDR3 reads TGTGCCAGCAGCCCGACAGGGGGTCGGGATACGCAGTATTTT. Protein sequence: CASSPTGGRDTQYF.

The rearrangement links TRBV13 to TRBJ2-3; D not resolved. This CDR3 has 17 amino acids. V was cut by 4 bases and J by 3 bases, with 20 bases left in between. The germline V gene encodes CDR1 PRHDT and CDR2 FYEKMQ (reference sequence). The CDR3 protein is CASSSIDPGLGTDTQYF. The CDR3 bases are TGTGCCAGCAGCTCCATTGACCCCGGCTTAGGGACAGATACGCAGTATTTT.

This chain links TRBV2 with TRBJ1-3, with D uncertain. Germline V CDR1 and CDR2: SNHLY, FYNNEI. V was trimmed by 2 bases and J by 0 bases, leaving 8 bases between them. The CDR3 is 15 residues long. CDR3 protein: CASSERGSSGNTIYF. The CDR3 nucleotides are TGTGCCAGCAGTGAACGCGGGAGCTCTGGAAACACCATATATTTT.

The rearrangement links TRBV18 to TRBJ1-1; the D gene is possibly TRBD1 (6 bases). CDR1 and CDR2 (germline): KGHSH, LQKENI. The CDR3 is 15 amino acids. Trimming left V 6 bases short and J 0 bases short, with 14 bases between. CDR3 DNA: TGTGCCAGCTCTTCCTCGGGACACATGAACACTGAAGCTTTCTTT. It is translated as CASSSSGHMNTEAFF.

V usage is TRBV18 and J usage is TRBJ2-5; no clear D gene. The CDR3 has 15 residues. The germline V and J ends were trimmed by 1 base and 4 bases, with 13 bases remaining between them. Looked up from germline, CDR1 is KGHSH and CDR2 is LQKENI. The CDR3 nucleotides read TGTGCCAGCTCACCACGAACTACAACTGGAGAGACCCAGTACTTC. This encodes CASSPRTTTGETQYF.

The gene calls are TRBV9 and TRBJ1-2; D not certain. Germline V gene data show CDR1 as SGDLS and CDR2 as YYNGEE. Trimming stripped 4 bases from V and 4 bases from J, with 11 bases between. The CDR3 length is 13 residues. CDR3 sequence (DNA): TGTGCCAGCAGCTTCGGCCGGACCTATGGCTACACCTTC. This gives the protein CASSFGRTYGYTF.

The rearrangement links TRBV7-2 to TRBJ2-7, with 7 bases aligning to TRBD2. CDR1 and CDR2 from the germline V gene are SGHTA and FQGNSA. This CDR3 is 15 amino acids long. Germline trimming cut 5 bases from V and 2 bases from J; bases unmatched to any gene: 9. In DNA form, the CDR3 reads TGTGCCAGCAGCCCAAGCCTAGCGGAGACCTACGAGCAGTACTTC. It translates to CASSPSLAETYEQYF.

In this sample, this clone turned up a few times. CDR3 in amino acids: CASREGRVTEAFF. Written as DNA, the CDR3 is TGTGCCAGCAGGGAGGGGCGAGTCACTGAAGCTTTCTTT. The J gene is TRBJ1-1, the V gene TRBV6-5; weak D call: TRBD1 (5 bases). The V gene's germline CDR1 is MNHEY and CDR2 SVGAGI. V was clipped by 6 bases and J by 4 bases, with 12 bases between them. The CDR3 is 13 residues long.

This chain uses TRBV4-2 with TRBJ1-2; D not certain. The CDR3 totals 16 residues. CDR1 LGHNA and CDR2 YNFKEQ come from the germline V gene. V was clipped by 0 bases and J by 4 bases, with 15 bases between them. This CDR3 reads CASSQDLTHGSYGYTF. CDR3 in DNA: TGTGCCAGCAGCCAAGATCTAACCCATGGAAGCTATGGCTACACCTTC.

The chain couples TRBV28 to TRBJ1-1; D call uncertain. The CDR3 runs 16 residues. Germline assignment: CDR1 MDHEN and CDR2 SYDVKM. Trimming took off 2 bases at V and 5 bases at J, with 18 bases between the two ends. The CDR3 nucleotides are TGTGCCAGCAGTTTAGCCCCTGGGGAGGAAAGGACTGAAGCTTTCTTT. It is translated as CASSLAPGEERTEAFF.

The chain joins TRBV6-5 to TRBJ2-2, with 7 bases that match TRBD2. The V segment lost 6 bases and the J segment 8 bases; nucleotides outside the gene matches: 9. The CDR3 runs 14 residues. CDR1 is MNHEY, CDR2 SVGAGI, per germline. The CDR3 DNA sequence: TGTGCCAGCAGGTCCGGGACTATCTCAGGGGAGCTGTTTTTT. Translation gives CASRSGTISGELFF.

V is TRBV19 and J is TRBJ2-1; 8 nucleotides line up with TRBD2. The CDR3 totals 16 residues. Germline trimming cut 6 bases from V and 7 bases from J; bases unmatched to any gene: 14. Germline V CDR1 and CDR2: LNHDA, SQIVND (reference sequence). CDR3 in amino acids: CASRGTGTRSTNEQFF. In DNA, the CDR3 is TGTGCCAGTAGGGGGACCGGGACTAGGAGTACGAATGAGCAGTTCTTC.

This clone was seen only once. The rearrangement joins TRBV7-8 to TRBJ1-1; no definite D call. Germline-derived CDR1 and CDR2 are SGHVS and FQNEAQ. The ends were cut back, 7 bases at V and 2 bases at J, with 23 bases in the middle. The CDR3 spans 17 residues. The CDR3 sequence is CASNLGPITTFNTEAFF. The CDR3 DNA reads as TGTGCCAGCAACCTCGGACCGATTACTACCTTTAACACTGAAGCTTTCTTT.

V usage is TRBV5-5 and J usage is TRBJ2-6; D unclear. The CDR3 consists of 17 residues. Per the germline V gene, CDR1 is SGHKS and CDR2 is YYEKEE (reference sequence). V lost 0 bases to trimming and J lost 3 bases, with 13 bases between them. CDR3 sequence: CASSLAVRVSGANVLTF. Here the CDR3 DNA reads TGTGCCAGCAGCTTGGCGGTCAGAGTGAGTGGGGCCAACGTCCTGACTTTC.

The chain employs TRBV23-1 and TRBJ2-7; no clear D gene. TRBV23-1 has ORF status, its function being uncertain. There are 16 residues in the CDR3. V lost 0 bases and J lost 8, with 20 bases in between. CDR3 in amino acids: CASSQSKSGPPRKQYF. The CDR3 DNA is TGCGCCAGCAGTCAATCGAAATCAGGACCGCCTCGAAAGCAGTACTTC.

Comments on this clone: Other DNA sequences of this sample code for an identical CDR3. The V and J genes are TRBV27 and TRBJ2-2, with D uncertain. This CDR3 is 12 amino acids long. V shed 3 bases and J shed 4 bases, with 3 bases lying between them. The germline V gene encodes CDR1 MNHEY and CDR2 SMNVEV (reference sequence). CDR3 protein: CASSFPTGELFF. As DNA, the CDR3 is TGTGCCAGCAGTTTTCCCACCGGGGAGCTGTTTTTT.

V and J are TRBV7-2 and TRBJ1-2; 9 bases map to TRBD1. Germline loops: CDR1 SGHTA, CDR2 FQGNSA. The CDR3 covers 16 residues. V dropped 1 base and J dropped 4; count of bases not matched to a gene: 7. CDR3 protein: CASSLEALTGGYGYTF. The CDR3 DNA follows: TGTGCCAGCAGCTTAGAGGCCTTGACAGGGGGCTATGGCTACACCTTC.

This clone was counted a single time. The V call is TRBV4-3, the J call TRBJ2-1, with TRBD2 as a possible D gene (5 bases). Germline-derived CDR1 and CDR2 are LGHNA and YSLEER. The CDR3 sequence is 16 residues long. The ends were cut back, 1 base at V and 1 base at J, with 11 bases in the middle. Here the CDR3 reads CASSQGRPDSYNEQFF. Written as DNA, the CDR3 is TGCGCCAGCAGCCAAGGGAGGCCTGATTCCTACAATGAGCAGTTCTTC.